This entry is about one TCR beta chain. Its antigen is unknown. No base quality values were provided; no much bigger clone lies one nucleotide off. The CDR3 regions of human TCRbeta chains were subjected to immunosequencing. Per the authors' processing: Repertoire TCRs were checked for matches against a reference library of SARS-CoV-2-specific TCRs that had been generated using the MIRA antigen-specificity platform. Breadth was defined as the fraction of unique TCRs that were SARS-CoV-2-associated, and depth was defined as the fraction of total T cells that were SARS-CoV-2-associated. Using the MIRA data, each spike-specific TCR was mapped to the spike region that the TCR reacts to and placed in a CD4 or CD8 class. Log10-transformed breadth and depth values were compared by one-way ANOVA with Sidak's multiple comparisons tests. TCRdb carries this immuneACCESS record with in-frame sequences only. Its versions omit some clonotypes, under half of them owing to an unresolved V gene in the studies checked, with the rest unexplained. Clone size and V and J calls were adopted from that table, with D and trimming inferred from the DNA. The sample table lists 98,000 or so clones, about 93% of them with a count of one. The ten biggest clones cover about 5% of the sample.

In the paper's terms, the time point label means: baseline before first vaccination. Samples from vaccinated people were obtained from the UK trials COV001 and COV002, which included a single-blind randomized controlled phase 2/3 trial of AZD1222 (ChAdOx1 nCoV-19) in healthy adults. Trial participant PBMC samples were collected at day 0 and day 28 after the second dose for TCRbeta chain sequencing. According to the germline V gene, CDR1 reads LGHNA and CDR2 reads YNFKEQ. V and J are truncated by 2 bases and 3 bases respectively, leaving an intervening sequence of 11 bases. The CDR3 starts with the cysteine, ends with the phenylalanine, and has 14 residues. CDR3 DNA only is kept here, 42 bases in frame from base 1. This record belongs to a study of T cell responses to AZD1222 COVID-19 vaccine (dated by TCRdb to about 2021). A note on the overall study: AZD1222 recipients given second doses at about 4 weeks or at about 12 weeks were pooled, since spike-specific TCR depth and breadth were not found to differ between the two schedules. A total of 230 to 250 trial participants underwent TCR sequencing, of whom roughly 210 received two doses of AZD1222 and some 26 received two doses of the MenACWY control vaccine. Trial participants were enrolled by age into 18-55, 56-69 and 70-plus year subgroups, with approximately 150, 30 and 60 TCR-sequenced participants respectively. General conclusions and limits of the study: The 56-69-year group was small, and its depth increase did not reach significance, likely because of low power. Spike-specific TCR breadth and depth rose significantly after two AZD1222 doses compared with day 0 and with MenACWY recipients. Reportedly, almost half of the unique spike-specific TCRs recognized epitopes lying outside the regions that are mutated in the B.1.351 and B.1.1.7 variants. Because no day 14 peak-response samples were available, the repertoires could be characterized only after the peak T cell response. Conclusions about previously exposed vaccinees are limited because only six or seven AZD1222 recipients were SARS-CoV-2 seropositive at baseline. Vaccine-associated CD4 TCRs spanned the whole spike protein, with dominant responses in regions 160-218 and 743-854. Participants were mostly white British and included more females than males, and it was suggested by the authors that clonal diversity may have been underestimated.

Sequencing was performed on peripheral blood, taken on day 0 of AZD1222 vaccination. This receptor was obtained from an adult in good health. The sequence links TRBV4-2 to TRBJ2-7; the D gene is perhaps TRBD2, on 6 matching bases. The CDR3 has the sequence CASSQRLGVYEQYF. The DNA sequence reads TGTGCCAGCAGCCAACGACTAGGGGTCTACGAGCAGTACTTC.